The sample holds a few counts of the clone carrying this T cell receptor (beta chain). Its antigen is as yet unknown. The record originates from a study of cytomegalovirus exposure and HLA in healthy donors. The study sampled nominally healthy donors, though unrecorded immune exposures were likely. Overall study results and limits: A later analysis found that most CMV-associated TCR beta chains appeared HLA-restricted. Highly shared variants forming one cluster were likely a sequencing artifact. Fewer N-insertions (relative to the roughly 660-donor mean) were reportedly seen in an Asian-associated ancestry cluster in a later analysis.

Use of 60 Vbeta and 13 Jbeta primers characterized the PCR. Assay: immunoSEQ multiplex PCR; the TCRdb copy retains only in-frame clones and omits some. This repertoire shows more than 120,000 clones, roughly 80% found once; its top ten account for under 3.5%. Germline V gives CDR1 SGHRS, CDR2 YFSETQ. V was shortened by 2 bases and J by 1 base, with 12 bases between the two germline ends. This CDR3 has 15 amino acids. Material for sequencing was PBMCs. The chain has TRBV5-1 and TRBJ1-1; TRBD1 is a possible D gene (5 bases). The receptor's source is a woman aged 25 to 39 in good health and CMV-seronegative. CDR3 DNA: TGCGCCAGCAGCTTCCAGGTCGGGGGGAACACTGAAGCTTTCTTT. It yields the protein CASSFQVGGNTEAFF.